The rows below give T cell receptor beta chains drawn from one sample of a study of T cell responses to AZD1222 COVID-19 vaccine. Clones were sequenced by immunoSEQ multiplex PCR, and TCRdb holds only the in-frame ones, with some missing. The sample contains 150,000 to 200,000 clones, approximately 86% of which appear only once. The sample was peripheral blood, taken 28 days after the second AZD1222 dose. The receptors shown here come from an adult who received the AZD1222 COVID-19 vaccine. The CDR3 runs from the conserved cysteine through the conserved F or W. Fields, in order: V gene, D gene, CDR3 protein. The D gene is left open where the match is weak.

v_call: TRBV3-1/TRBV3-2; d_call: TRBD2; cdr3_aa: CASSPRPGTSGGGDTGELFF
v_call: TRBV9; d_call: TRBD1; cdr3_aa: CASSDGQATNEKLFF
v_call: TRBV4-1; d_call: -; cdr3_aa: CASSQEGVNQPQHF
v_call: TRBV5-6; d_call: -; cdr3_aa: CASSFSLGQSSYEQYF
v_call: TRBV14; d_call: TRBD1; cdr3_aa: CASSQGTGAGQPQHF
v_call: TRBV12-3/TRBV12-4; d_call: -; cdr3_aa: CASSFTVSPLHF
v_call: TRBV28; d_call: -; cdr3_aa: CASHRMGEFNQPQHF
v_call: TRBV12-3/TRBV12-4; d_call: -; cdr3_aa: CASSLSPDTIYF
v_call: TRBV5-1; d_call: -; cdr3_aa: CASSLRPRTVNYGYTF
v_call: TRBV18; d_call: TRBD2; cdr3_aa: CASSPRTSGHTDTQYF
v_call: TRBV5-1; d_call: -; cdr3_aa: CASSLVGVRGTDTQYF
v_call: TRBV19; d_call: TRBD1; cdr3_aa: CASSSPGQLSSYEQYF
v_call: TRBV29-1; d_call: TRBD1; cdr3_aa: CSVANIFGTGNGYTF
v_call: TRBV10-1; d_call: TRBD2; cdr3_aa: CASSPGLGSTGELFF
v_call: TRBV28; d_call: -; cdr3_aa: CASSAGGERQPQHF
v_call: TRBV6-5; d_call: -; cdr3_aa: CASSWSGPLGYEQYF
v_call: TRBV6-5; d_call: -; cdr3_aa: CASSYGEGTEAFF
v_call: TRBV7-9; d_call: -; cdr3_aa: CASSPSGSGGELFF
v_call: TRBV5-4; d_call: TRBD1; cdr3_aa: CASSLTGASTGELFF
v_call: TRBV27; d_call: -; cdr3_aa: CASSLPQRPGSGANVLTF
v_call: TRBV7-3; d_call: -; cdr3_aa: CASSLIRGTYNEQFF
v_call: TRBV14; d_call: -; cdr3_aa: CASSRSSYEQYF
v_call: TRBV19; d_call: TRBD1; cdr3_aa: CASSDTGGSSPLHF
v_call: TRBV10-3; d_call: -; cdr3_aa: CAISVRDTEAFF
v_call: TRBV5-4; d_call: TRBD2; cdr3_aa: CASSESGGAFNEQFF
v_call: TRBV28; d_call: TRBD1; cdr3_aa: CASSSGQGSEAFF
v_call: TRBV6-5; d_call: -; cdr3_aa: CASSYSRGHYEQYF
v_call: TRBV9; d_call: -; cdr3_aa: CASSVAGTGGTEAFF
v_call: TRBV6-2/TRBV6-3; d_call: -; cdr3_aa: CASSLGSRELFF
v_call: TRBV6-5; d_call: -; cdr3_aa: CASSYSRENYGYTF
v_call: TRBV12-3/TRBV12-4; d_call: TRBD1; cdr3_aa: CASSSTGGGYTF
v_call: TRBV11-2; d_call: -; cdr3_aa: CASSLEIGAVGYTF
v_call: TRBV9; d_call: -; cdr3_aa: CASSVERGAYNEQFF
v_call: TRBV7-2; d_call: -; cdr3_aa: CASSLEAGRITDTQYF
v_call: TRBV28; d_call: TRBD1; cdr3_aa: CASSFLQGSSEAFF
v_call: TRBV19; d_call: -; cdr3_aa: CASSASGETDYNEQFF
v_call: TRBV18; d_call: -; cdr3_aa: CASSPVLATGIGNEQFF
v_call: TRBV19; d_call: TRBD1; cdr3_aa: CASSGTGYEQYF
v_call: TRBV28; d_call: -; cdr3_aa: CASSFRGVNGYTF
v_call: TRBV6-5; d_call: -; cdr3_aa: CASRDTTPGNTIYF
v_call: TRBV11-3; d_call: -; cdr3_aa: CASSFGYDEQFF